This T cell receptor beta chain was identified during a study of T cells in Graves' hyperthyroidism and ophthalmopathy. The source material, RNA transcripts, was used to amplify TCR beta CDR3 regions. An initial round of RT-PCR targeting the TCR CDR3 relied on the HTBI primer set. TCRdb processed the multiplex PCR reads anew with MiXCR; each CDR3 protein has one entry. Of hundreds of thousands of distinct CDR3 sequences in the sample, 15% to 20% are singletons; the top ten hold approximately 48%. Ten or more counts support this clonotype. The TCR originated in a middle-aged man with Graves' ophthalmopathy. The sequenced sample consisted of blood.

This CDR3 reads CAGRQGYSNQPQHF. The CDR3 region has the DNA TGTGCCGGACGGCAGGGCTATAGCAATCAGCCCCAGCATTTT. V usage is TRBV28 and J usage is TRBJ1-5; tentatively, D is TRBD1 (5 bases). V lost 11 bases and J 0 bases, leaving 14 bases between the germline ends. The CDR3 spans 14 residues. Germline assignment: CDR1 MDHEN and CDR2 SYDVKM.